This T cell receptor beta chain was captured by sequencing in a study of human T cells and chemical hapten exposure. In the study overall: Across its roughly 25 weeks, the study gave patients weekly diphenylcyclopropenone doses to the scalp. Patients, chiefly female, had alopecia areata, totalis or universalis.

Study-level points and caveats: Because all patients had alopecia, their immune responses might differ from healthy ones. The formation of large CDR3 similarity clusters by expanded TCRs significantly exceeded that of controls.

TCRdb reanalysed the RACE reads using MiXCR and keeps one entry per CDR3 protein. The sample carries approximately 84,000 distinct CDR3 sequences, approximately 10% recorded once. This clonotype has a count of ten or more. Its antigen remains unknown. Time point in this sample: patch test 2, 6 weeks after DPC sensitization. Treatment specified: therapeutic diphenylcyclopropenone sensitization with weekly scalp DPC. With 4 bases removed from V and 6 bases from J, the gap between germline ends came to 10 bases. Germline-derived CDR1 and CDR2 are SGHNT and YYREEE (reference sequence). The CDR3 extends over 12 amino acids.

The TCR comes from a woman aged 25 to 39 with alopecia areata. Some clones in this sample may be carry-over from other donors' samples. The rearrangement links TRBV5-4 to TRBJ1-1, with D perhaps matching TRBD1 (6 bases). The input for sequencing was whole blood, taken in connection with sensitization to the hapten diphenylcyclopropenone (DPC). The CDR3 coding sequence is TGTGCCAGCAGCACCCGACAGGCTGAAGCTTTCTTT. Protein: CASSTRQAEAFF. The full variable domain, rest sourced from reference TRBV5-4 and TRBJ1-1, is ETGVTQSPTHLIKTRGQQVTLRCSSQSGHNTVSWYQQALGQGPQFIFQYYREEENGRGNFPPRFSGLQFPNYSSELNVNALELDDSALYLCASSTRQAEAFFGQGTRLTVV.